This TCR beta chain derives from a study of beta chain features in type 1 diabetes. At the level of the study: Age, gender, cell numbers and subset yield matched between patients and controls.

CDR1 is LGHNA, CDR2 YSLEER, per germline. V shed 2 bases, J shed 1 base, and the junction held 5 bases outside the gene matches. The CDR3 has 16 residues. This clone occurred a few times. The antigen is not known. Study-level points and caveats: Any PCR bias toward short templates would affect both groups alike. For Type 1 diabetes patients, all four CD4+ subsets carried TCRB CDR3s that were moderately but significantly shorter.

CD4+ naive, central memory, regulatory and stem cell-like memory subsets were isolated by sorting on CD45RO/CCR7/CD25/CD127/CD95/CD27. The isolated RNA, all of it, was reverse transcribed, so expressed TCRB transcripts were what got sequenced. TCRdb keeps only in-frame clones here, not all; method: immunoSEQ multiplex PCR. Of 300,000 to 350,000 clones listed, around 20% are singletons. V and J are TRBV4-3 and TRBJ1-2, with TRBD1 matching over 9 bases. This sequence was found in a young woman in good health. The sample was naive CD4+ T cells from blood. CDR3 sequence: CASSQSRQGVNYGYTF. Written as DNA, the CDR3 is TGCGCCAGCAGCCAATCCCGACAGGGGGTTAACTATGGCTACACCTTC.